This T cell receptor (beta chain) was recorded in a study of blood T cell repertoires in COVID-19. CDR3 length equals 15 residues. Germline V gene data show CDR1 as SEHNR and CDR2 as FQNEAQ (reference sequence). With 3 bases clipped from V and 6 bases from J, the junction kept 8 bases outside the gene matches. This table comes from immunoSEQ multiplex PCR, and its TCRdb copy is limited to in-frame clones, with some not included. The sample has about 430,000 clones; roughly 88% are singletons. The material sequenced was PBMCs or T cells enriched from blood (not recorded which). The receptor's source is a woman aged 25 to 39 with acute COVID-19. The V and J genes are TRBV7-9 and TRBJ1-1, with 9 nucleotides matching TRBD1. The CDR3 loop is CASSLTGQGWAEAFF. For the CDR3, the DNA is TGTGCCAGCAGCTTGACCGGACAGGGGTGGGCTGAAGCTTTCTTT.